This is a list of T cell receptor beta chains from one sample in a study of vaccination effects on CD4 cells after COVID-19. Sequenced by immunoSEQ multiplex PCR; TCRdb stores in-frame clones only, minus some. The sample holds over 60,000 clones, 60% to 80% seen once. The antigens for these receptors are not known. This specimen was CD4+ T cells from PBMCs cultured with HCoV-NL63 spike peptides, taken before COVID-19 vaccination. Receptor source: a human donor who received a COVID-19 vaccine. Each CDR3 is given with its conserved first and last residue. For some rows the clone size is stated as once, few or many, or as a class when expanded; others skip it.

TRBV18	15	.	TRBJ2-2	CASSPPGAGTGELFF
TRBV5-1	15	few	TRBJ2-3	CASSLSLWGTDTQYF
TRBV12-3/TRBV12-4	12	.	TRBJ1-1	CASTNPNTEAFF
TRBV2	14	.	TRBJ2-3	CASTEYGVSDTQYF
TRBV30	15	.	TRBJ1-6	CAWSDDRGANSPLHF
TRBV18	12	.	TRBJ1-5	CASSPGGQPQHF
TRBV27	18	.	TRBJ2-2	CASSRVRTGALGTGELFF
TRBV6-4	14	.	TRBJ1-2	CASRPGVGIYGYTF
TRBV13	15	.	TRBJ1-1	CASSLERRRNTEAFF
TRBV29-1	13	once	TRBJ1-4	CSTWTSTGEKLFF
TRBV6-5	15	once	TRBJ2-1	CASSYGQSSYNEQFF
TRBV2	13	.	TRBJ2-1	CASSGDRAVEQFF
TRBV5-1	14	.	TRBJ2-1	CASSRDRAYNEQFF
TRBV24-1	14	.	TRBJ2-2	CATRPGGGSGELFF
TRBV19	14	once	TRBJ1-5	CASSIVRGAQPQHF
TRBV10-3	18	once	TRBJ2-2	CAISESTLRQGSTGELFF
TRBV10-2	14	few	TRBJ1-4	CASSDRGSDEKLFF
TRBV7-2	14	once	TRBJ1-2	CASSPRGQGGGYTF
TRBV7-3	16	.	TRBJ1-2	CASSSLIRGPYKSYTF
TRBV6-5	14	.	TRBJ1-2	CASSRDRGRDGYTF
TRBV5-1	15	.	TRBJ2-2	CASSPGQGTAGELFF
TRBV6-4	13	.	TRBJ2-1	CASSDSWGGEQFF
TRBV28	15	.	TRBJ1-5	CASSGPIGGNQPQHF
TRBV5-1	15	.	TRBJ1-6	CASSLEGSYNSPLHF
TRBV6-1	16	few	TRBJ1-3	CASSDPGGISGNTIYF
TRBV4-1	16	few	TRBJ1-5	CASSQSEFRSNQPQHF
TRBV6-5	14	.	TRBJ2-4	CASRRSLAKNIQYF
TRBV2	15	once	TRBJ1-4	CASTAFVATNEKLFF
TRBV5-1	15	.	TRBJ2-2	CASSFETGWGGELFF
TRBV5-1	15	.	TRBJ2-1	CASSLSGQVFNEQFF
TRBV7-9	16	.	TRBJ2-3	CASSPRIGSQRDTQYF
TRBV3-1/TRBV3-2	18	.	TRBJ2-1	CASSRGPGQGRSYNEQFF
TRBV6-2/TRBV6-3	17	.	TRBJ2-3	CASSYRGLAGITDTQYF
TRBV11-2	15	once	TRBJ2-1	CASSLRGRTYNEQFF
TRBV6-2/TRBV6-3	15	.	TRBJ1-6	CASSGSGTANSPLHF
TRBV6-6	14	.	TRBJ2-5	CATQQARGGETQYF
TRBV12-3/TRBV12-4	12	.	TRBJ2-5	CASSQRPETQYF
TRBV24-1	14	once	TRBJ2-5	CATSEGSFWETQYF
TRBV27	15	.	TRBJ2-2	CASRPRTVNTGELFF
TRBV18	14	.	TRBJ1-1	CASSPDRLNTEAFF
TRBV28	16	.	TRBJ1-5	CASSLNPFIGNQPQHF
TRBV18	13	.	TRBJ2-5	CASSPGQEETQYF
TRBV27	15	.	TRBJ2-5	CASSFFPNNQETQYF
TRBV6-5	14	.	TRBJ1-6	CASSETGANSPLHF
TRBV2	15	.	TRBJ1-5	CASSPDRASNQPQHF
TRBV28	11	.	TRBJ1-1	CASTVNTEAFF
TRBV24-1	15	.	TRBJ2-5	CATSDASTSQETQYF
TRBV6-6	12	.	TRBJ1-5	CASRVGNQPQHF
TRBV18	16	.	TRBJ1-4	CASSPGRAATNEKLFF
TRBV2	14	.	TRBJ1-2	CASSGQGANYGYTF
TRBV2	14	.	TRBJ1-5	CASRPGLSNQPQHF
TRBV19	14	few	TRBJ1-5	CASSTSRTGGPQHF